Each of the 10 T cell receptor beta chains below was sequenced from the same sample in a study of blood T cell repertoires in COVID-19. This table comes from immunoSEQ multiplex PCR, and its TCRdb copy is limited to in-frame clones, with some not included. The data contain more than 450,000 clones, 87% of them seen just once; the ten biggest clones take up around 0.64%. What was sequenced was PBMCs or T cells enriched from blood (not recorded which). These receptors were taken from a woman younger than 35 who had recovered from COVID-19.

This clone turned up a few times. This rearrangement joins TRBV30 to TRBJ2-7; D unresolved. Germline assignment: CDR1 GTSNPN and CDR2 SVGIG (reference sequence). This CDR3 spans 12 amino acids. V shed 2 bases and J shed 4 bases, with 9 bases lying between them. The CDR3 is CAWSTPDYEQYF. The CDR3, as DNA: TGTGCCTGGAGTACCCCAGATTACGAGCAGTACTTC. The full variable domain, its missing parts supplied by reference TRBV30 and TRBJ2-7, is SQTIHQWPATLVQPVGSPLSLECTVEGTSNPNLYWYRQAAGRGLQLLFYSVGIGQISSEVPQNLSASRPQDRQFILSSKKLLLSDSGFYLCAWSTPDYEQYFGPGTRLTVT.

V and J are TRBV3-1 (or the pseudogene TRBV3-2) and TRBJ2-3, with 7 bases identical to TRBD2. The V and J ends lost 6 bases and 5 bases, in that order; junction bases with no gene match: 8. Germline V gene lookup returns CDR1 LGHDT and CDR2 YNNKEL (reference sequence). This CDR3 contains 14 residues. CDR3 protein: CASSLVSGGDTQYF. The CDR3 region has the DNA TGTGCCAGCAGTCTCGTATCGGGGGGAGATACGCAGTATTTT.

The chain carries TRBV5-1 and TRBJ2-7; 7 nucleotides align to TRBD1. V gave up 4 bases and J gave up 4 bases; unmatched junction bases: 8. Germline V lookup: CDR1 SGHRS, CDR2 YFSETQ. The CDR3 sequence is 14 residues long. The CDR3: CASSPGTDDYEQYF. The CDR3 region has the DNA TGCGCCAGCAGCCCGGGGACAGACGATTACGAGCAGTACTTC.

J is TRBJ1-1 and V is TRBV19; the D gene is possibly TRBD1 (5 bases). Germline V CDR1 and CDR2: LNHDA, SQIVND (reference sequence). The ends were cut back, 3 bases at V and 5 bases at J, with 10 bases in the middle. The CDR3 covers 13 residues. This CDR3 reads CASSISGNTEAFF. The CDR3 DNA follows: TGTGCCAGTAGTATCTCAGGGAATACTGAAGCTTTCTTT.

This clone was picked up one time. The rearrangement links TRBV30 to TRBJ2-2; 8 positions agree with TRBD1. The V gene's germline CDR1 is GTSNPN and CDR2 SVGIG (reference sequence). The CDR3 is made up of 17 amino acids. Trimming cost V 4 bases and J 5 bases; bases outside gene matches: 15. Here the CDR3 DNA reads TGTGCCTGGACCTCGTGGCAGGGGGCACGGTTGACCGGGGAGCTGTTTTTT. It is translated as CAWTSWQGARLTGELFF.

The chain carries TRBV24-1 and TRBJ2-1; no definite D call. The V gene's germline CDR1 is KGHDR and CDR2 SFDVKD. V dropped 3 bases and J dropped 5 bases, with 13 bases sitting between them. The CDR3 extends over 15 amino acids. The CDR3 DNA reads as TGTGCCACCAGTGATCCCGCCGACACAAACAATGAGCAGTTCTTC. Its translation: CATSDPADTNNEQFF.

The chain links TRBV19 to TRBJ2-1; a weak D match, TRBD2 (5 bases). Germline V lookup: CDR1 LNHDA, CDR2 SQIVND (reference sequence). The CDR3 has 14 residues. Trimming removed 7 bases from V and 3 bases from J, with 13 bases in between. The CDR3 loop reads CASTRHGDYNEQFF. CDR3 sequence (DNA): TGTGCCAGTACCCGCCACGGGGACTACAATGAGCAGTTCTTC.

The chain combines TRBV18 with TRBJ1-1; TRBD1 matches at 10 bases. CDR1 is KGHSH and CDR2 is LQKENI in the germline V gene. V trimming: 3 bases; J trimming: 3 bases; junction bases outside the gene matches: 4. The CDR3 consists of 15 residues. CDR3 region: CASSPPGTGDTEAFF. CDR3 DNA sequence: TGTGCCAGCTCACCCCCCGGGACAGGGGACACTGAAGCTTTCTTT.

The chain combines TRBV2 with TRBJ2-1; the match to TRBD2 covers 8 bases. V lost 7 bases to trimming and J lost 2 bases; unmatched junction nucleotides: 4. Per germline, CDR1 SNHLY and CDR2 FYNNEI. The CDR3 extends over 14 amino acids. CDR3 residues: CASTPGLAYNEQFF. The CDR3 region has the DNA TGTGCCAGCACGCCGGGACTAGCCTACAATGAGCAGTTCTTC.

A single count supports this clone. The V call is TRBV28, the J call TRBJ1-6; possibly TRBD1 for D (5 bases). The CDR3 is 15 amino acids. Trimming removed 6 bases at V and 6 bases at J, with 15 bases between. The germline V gene has CDR1 MDHEN and CDR2 SYDVKM. The CDR3 loop is CASSRVYGANSPLHF. In DNA form, the CDR3 reads TGTGCCAGCAGCCGGGTGTATGGGGCTAATTCACCCCTCCACTTT.